This TCR beta chain was obtained from a study of tumor and adjacent non-tumor tissue in lung cancer. With respect to this clonotype: The junction departs from the called germline gene at one end, perhaps through a read error.

RNA was extracted from bulk tissue without any cell sorting. The normal lung tissue was taken more than 3 cm from the tumor edge. The library came from three nested PCR rounds adapted from ARM-PCR protocols. TCRdb reprocessed the multiplex PCR reads with MiXCR, giving one entry per CDR3 protein. The sample has over 100,000 distinct CDR3 sequences; around 57% are singletons. The length of the CDR3 is 15 residues. CDR1 and CDR2 from the germline V gene are DFQATT and SNEGSKA (reference sequence). This clonotype originated in a man aged 55 to 70 with non-small cell lung cancer. Sequencing was carried out using distant non-tumor lung tissue. J is TRBJ1-4 and V is TRBV20-1; D gene unclear. CDR3 sequence: CSASTDIATNEKLFF. CDR3 in DNA: TGCAGCGCTAGTACAGACATCGCAACTAATGAAAAACTGTTTTTT.